This T cell receptor (beta chain) originates from a study of technical replicates of blood from a few donors. Germline V gene lookup returns CDR1 MGHRA and CDR2 YSYEKL. Trimming took 3 bases from V and 3 from J; bases not matched to a gene: 8. This CDR3 is 18 amino acids long. Libraries were prepared by immunoSEQ multiplex PCR; TCRdb keeps only in-frame clonotypes and omits some of them. Of around 83,000 clones in the sample, 85% to 95% were seen once. The TCR comes from a human donor in good health. The J gene is TRBJ2-7, the V gene TRBV4-1, with 16 bases that match TRBD2. The specimen sequenced was T cells isolated from PBMCs. The CDR3 loop reads CASSHGGLAGGPLYEQYF. In DNA, the CDR3 is TGCGCCAGCAGCCATGGGGGACTAGCGGGAGGGCCTCTCTACGAGCAGTACTTC.